This entry is about one T cell receptor beta chain. Its antigen is unidentified. Only in-frame clones appear in the TCRdb table, and some are missing; sequencing was by immunoSEQ multiplex PCR. This sample has about 120,000 clones; more than 85% occur once, and the top ten carry 4.5%. The source of the sample is a study of T cell responses to AZD1222 COVID-19 vaccine. CDR1 is SGDLS and CDR2 is YYNGEE in the germline V gene. This CDR3 spans 14 amino acids. Trimming pared 0 bases from V and 0 bases from J, leaving 7 bases between. Notes on the study in general: Once two AZD1222 doses were given, Spike-specific TCR breadth and depth went up. Reportedly, nearly half of unique spike TCRs recognized epitopes outside B.1.351/B.1.1.7 mutations. Clonal diversity may have been underestimated in mostly white British donors. At baseline, just five or six AZD1222 recipients tested seropositive.

V is TRBV9 and J is TRBJ2-7; the D is unclear. This receptor was obtained from an adult in good health. Sequenced here: peripheral blood, sampled on day 0 of AZD1222 vaccination. The CDR3 coding sequence is TGTGCCAGCAGCGTAGAACCGCTCTCCTACGAGCAGTACTTC. Protein product: CASSVEPLSYEQYF.